This T cell receptor beta chain was profiled in a study of blood T cell repertoires in COVID-19. Sequencing was performed with immunoSEQ multiplex PCR; in TCRdb, only in-frame clones are kept and a portion is missing. Of 140,000 to 150,000 clones detected, roughly 85% appear once; the ten largest clones hold roughly 4%. All enrollees were roughly 18 to 100 years old and from 20 to 25 US areas. The CDR3 is 18 amino acids. The germline V gene has CDR1 SEHNR and CDR2 FQNEAQ (reference sequence). V gave up 4 bases and J gave up 2 bases; unmatched junction bases: 9. The sequenced sample consisted of PBMCs or T cells enriched from blood (not recorded which). J is TRBJ2-3 and V is TRBV7-9; TRBD2 matches 13 bases. This TCR derives from a man aged 45 to 65 who had recovered from COVID-19. For the CDR3, the DNA is TGTGCCAGCAGCTCCGGACTAGCGGGAGTCGGGATCACAGATACGCAGTATTTT. This sequence encodes CASSSGLAGVGITDTQYF. The full variable domain, in which reference TRBV7-9 and TRBJ2-3 provide the parts outside the CDR3, is DTGVSQNPRHKITKRGQNVTFRCDPISEHNRLYWYRQTLGQGPEFLTYFQNEAQLEKSRLLSDRFSAERPKGSFSTLEIQRTEQGDSAMYLCASSSGLAGVGITDTQYFGPGTRLTVL.